What follows are 10 T cell receptor beta chains derived from one specimen sequenced in a study of blood T cell repertoires in COVID-19. Repertoires were generated with immunoSEQ multiplex PCR, while TCRdb's copy carries only in-frame clones and drops some. The sample carries 250,000 to 300,000 clones, approximately 87% recorded once. The sample consisted of peripheral blood. The receptors were sampled from a woman in her thirties with COVID-19, enrolled during active disease.

The genes are TRBV11-2 and TRBJ2-3; D not certain. Deletions cut 4 bases from V and 5 bases from J, with 7 bases between. The germline V gene encodes CDR1 SGHAT and CDR2 FQNNGV. This CDR3 contains 12 residues. The CDR3: CASSSTVDTQYF. The DNA of the CDR3 is TGTGCCAGCAGCTCCACAGTAGATACGCAGTATTTT.

The CDR3 DNA is TGTGCCAGTAGGACCTCAGGGCAGGCGGTTAGAGGCTACACCTTC. It encodes CASRTSGQAVRGYTF. The V and J genes are TRBV19 and TRBJ1-2; weak D call: TRBD1 (5 bases). The CDR3 extends over 15 amino acids. Trimming removed 6 bases at V and 8 bases at J, with 22 bases between. Per germline, CDR1 LNHDA and CDR2 SQIVND (reference sequence).

The CDR3 nucleotides are TGTGCCAGCAGACGGGAGAAGTTTGAGCAGTTCTTC. Its protein product is CASRREKFEQFF. J is TRBJ2-1 and V is TRBV2; tentatively, D is TRBD2 (6 bases). The CDR3 sequence is 12 residues long. From germline, CDR1 is SNHLY and CDR2 FYNNEI. V dropped 6 bases and J dropped 9 bases, with 12 bases sitting between them.

The gene calls are TRBV6-1 and TRBJ1-6; 7 bases line up with TRBD1. The germline V gene has CDR1 MNHNS and CDR2 SASEGT. The CDR3 spans 17 residues. V trimming: 2 bases; J trimming: 6 bases; junction bases outside the gene matches: 10. The CDR3 region has the DNA TGTGCCAGCAGTGAACAGACTACAGGGGACCTTAATTCACCCCTCCACTTT. Translating it yields CASSEQTTGDLNSPLHF.

The chain couples TRBV5-4 to TRBJ2-3; 9 bases fit TRBD2. Trimming removed 4 bases from V and 5 bases from J; junction bases left unmatched: 11. Germline values: CDR1 SGHNT, CDR2 YYREEE (reference sequence). There are 16 residues in the CDR3. CDR3 bases: TGTGCCAGCAGCGTCAGCGGGGGGCGGGTAGTAGATACGCAGTATTTT. Translated, it gives CASSVSGGRVVDTQYF.

In this sample, this clone turned up once. The chain is built from TRBV28 and TRBJ2-4, with D possibly TRBD1 on 5 matching bases. This CDR3 has 17 residues. Germline V gives CDR1 MDHEN, CDR2 SYDVKM. Trimming took 3 bases from V and 5 from J, leaving 20 bases between them. This CDR3 reads CASSFYSGKVSENIQYF. As DNA, the CDR3 is TGTGCCAGCAGTTTTTATTCAGGGAAAGTATCTGAAAACATTCAGTACTTC.

CDR3 in DNA: TGTGCCAGCAGCCAGTTGGGCGGGGGCTACACCTTC. It yields the protein CASSQLGGGYTF. This chain uses TRBV12-3 or TRBV12-4 with TRBJ1-2; no clear D gene. The CDR3 consists of 12 residues. V was shortened by 6 bases and J by 8 bases, with 13 bases between the two germline ends.

The chain is built from TRBV28 and TRBJ1-5; a weak D match, TRBD1 (6 bases). The CDR3 spans 15 residues. Germline-derived CDR1 and CDR2 are MDHEN and SYDVKM. V was trimmed by 5 bases and J by 2 bases, leaving 13 bases between them. In DNA, the CDR3 is TGTGCCAGCAGTCCACAGGGATCAGGCAATCAGCCCCAGCATTTT. This translates into CASSPQGSGNQPQHF.

This clone was seen once. The chain has TRBV5-1 and TRBJ2-3; 12 bases are a match to TRBD2. Germline CDR1 SGHRS, CDR2 YFSETQ. V was pared by 3 bases and J by 4 bases, with 9 bases of the junction left unmatched. The CDR3 is 17 amino acids. CDR3 DNA: TGCGCCAGCAGCTCGCGACTAGCGGGGGTCGGATCAGATACGCAGTATTTT. As protein: CASSSRLAGVGSDTQYF.

This clone appeared a few times. The chain is built from TRBV11-2 and TRBJ1-1; possibly TRBD1 for D (5 bases). This CDR3 has 13 residues. The V end was cut by 6 bases, the J end by 4 bases, with 12 bases between. CDR1 is SGHAT, CDR2 FQNNGV, per germline. The CDR3 bases are TGTGCCAGCAGAGCAGGCAGGGCCACTGAAGCTTTCTTT. Protein product: CASRAGRATEAFF.